Sequencing of this T cell receptor (beta chain) was carried out in a study of PD-1 blockade in classical Hodgkin lymphoma. The sample holds one count of this clone. Its ends do not fully match the called genes, so a read error is possible. Relapses following autologous stem cell transplantation were seen in all patients, with brentuximab vedotin exposure varying. Purification of CD4+ T cells from thawed PBMCs was performed via magnetic negative selection. Clones were sequenced by immunoSEQ multiplex PCR, and TCRdb holds only the in-frame ones, with some missing. The sample includes 25,000 to 30,000 clones, approximately 80% seen only once; the top ten take about 2.4%. Germline CDR1 reads LGHNA; CDR2 reads YNFKEQ. The CDR3 spans 13 residues.

Specimen: CD4+ T cells from blood, collected at baseline. The receptor comes from a human donor with classical Hodgkin lymphoma. V and J are TRBV4-2 and TRBJ1-6; unclear D gene. CDR3 DNA: TGTGCCAGCGGCCAAGGGAGGAATTCACCCCTCCACTTT. Its translation is CASGQGRNSPLHF.